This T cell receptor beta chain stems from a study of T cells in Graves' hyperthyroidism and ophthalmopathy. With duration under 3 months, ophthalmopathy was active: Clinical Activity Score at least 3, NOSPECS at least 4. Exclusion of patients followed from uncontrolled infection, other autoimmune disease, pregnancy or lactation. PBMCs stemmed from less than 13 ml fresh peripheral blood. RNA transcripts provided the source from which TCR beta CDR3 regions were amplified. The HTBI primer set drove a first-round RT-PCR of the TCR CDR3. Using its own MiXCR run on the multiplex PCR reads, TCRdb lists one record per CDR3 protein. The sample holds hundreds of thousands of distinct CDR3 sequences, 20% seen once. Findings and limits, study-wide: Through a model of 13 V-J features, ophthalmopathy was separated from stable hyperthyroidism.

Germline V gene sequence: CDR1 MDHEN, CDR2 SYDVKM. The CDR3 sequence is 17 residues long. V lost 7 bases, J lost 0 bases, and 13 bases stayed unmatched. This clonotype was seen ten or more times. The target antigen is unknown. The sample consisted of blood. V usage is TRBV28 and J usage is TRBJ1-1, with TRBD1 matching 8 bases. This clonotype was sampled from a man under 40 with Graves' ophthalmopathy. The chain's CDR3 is CASKVSDRVLVNTEAFF. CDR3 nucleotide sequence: TGTGCCAGCAAAGTTTCGGACAGGGTACTTGTGAACACTGAAGCTTTCTTT.